This T cell receptor beta chain derives from a study of cytomegalovirus exposure and HLA in healthy donors. CDR3 length equals 17 residues. V gave up 0 bases and J gave up 7 bases; unmatched junction bases: 10. Germline V CDR1 and CDR2: LNHNV, YYDKDF (reference sequence). Sequenced by immunoSEQ multiplex PCR; TCRdb stores in-frame clones only, minus some. The table includes about 120,000 clones, roughly 89% detected once. About this clone itself: The antigen is unknown.

Study-level points and caveats: Many donors shared some public TCRs, even though most TCR sequences were rare. The study flagged 150 to 200 TCR beta chains as cytomegalovirus-associated. CMV antigen specificity was confirmed in vitro for a few CMV-associated chains.

The sequence was collected from a woman aged 18-29 years in good health and CMV-seronegative. The J gene is TRBJ2-2, the V gene TRBV15; 8 bases fit TRBD2. Sequencing was performed on PBMCs. The CDR3 DNA follows: TGTGCCACCAGCAGAGACCGGGGTAGCGGGATGAGCGGGGAGCTGTTTTTT. This encodes CATSRDRGSGMSGELFF.